Sequencing of this T cell receptor beta chain was carried out in a study of cytomegalovirus exposure and HLA in healthy donors. Whole-study results and caveats: A few CMV-associated chains proved CMV antigen-specific in vitro. Excluded: some indistinguishable V segments such as TRBV6-2 and TRBV6-3. Among TCR beta chains, those listed as cytomegalovirus-associated numbered over 150.

This clone was seen just once. The target antigen is unknown. This CDR3 contains 15 residues. The ends lost 4 bases at V and 1 base at J; junction bases unmatched: 4. Germline CDR1 reads SGHNT; CDR2 reads YYREEE (reference sequence). PCR primers comprised 60 Vbeta and 13 Jbeta primers. Clones were read by immunoSEQ multiplex PCR, and TCRdb kept only the in-frame ones, dropping some. The data contain approximately 200,000 clones, roughly 78% of them singletons. Every donor was a healthy person donating bone marrow. The sequencing sample was made of PBMCs. The chain has TRBV5-4 and TRBJ2-5; 10 nucleotides match TRBD2. The receptor was derived from a woman under 40 in good health and CMV-seropositive. The CDR3 reads CASSLWTSGQETQYF. Written as DNA, the CDR3 is TGTGCCAGCAGCCTCTGGACTAGCGGCCAAGAGACCCAGTACTTC. The full variable domain, rest sourced from reference TRBV5-4 and TRBJ2-5, is ETGVTQSPTHLIKTRGQQVTLRCSSQSGHNTVSWYQQALGQGPQFIFQYYREEENGRGNFPPRFSGLQFPNYSSELNVNALELDDSALYLCASSLWTSGQETQYFGPGTRLLVL.